This T cell receptor beta chain appears in the sequencing data of a study of blood T cell repertoires in COVID-19. Study-level background: Specimens from acute and convalescent COVID-19 originated in the United States, Italy and Spain.

Study members were between roughly 18 and 100 years old and lived in 20 to 30 US regions. Recovery among Cohort 3 donors was established by two negative PCRs, clearance, or symptom resolution. Original analysis: Amplifying reference gene primers gave estimates of nucleated cell counts. Assay: immunoSEQ multiplex PCR; the TCRdb copy retains only in-frame clones and omits some. The D gene and trimming were derived from the DNA, and the V and J assignments and clone size from that table. The repertoire holds hundreds of thousands of clones, with about 82% as singletons. The sequence came from a woman aged 45-60 years who had recovered from COVID-19. Sequencing input: PBMCs or T cells enriched from blood (not recorded which).

For the CDR3, the DNA is TGTGCCAGCAGTGAAGGTTCAGGGGCCCATGAAAAACTGTTTTTT. Protein: CASSEGSGAHEKLFF. The chain links TRBV6-1 to TRBJ1-4; D perhaps matches TRBD1 (6 bases). There are 15 residues in the CDR3. Looked up from germline, CDR1 is MNHNS and CDR2 is SASEGT. Trimming removed 1 base at V and 6 bases at J, with 12 bases between.